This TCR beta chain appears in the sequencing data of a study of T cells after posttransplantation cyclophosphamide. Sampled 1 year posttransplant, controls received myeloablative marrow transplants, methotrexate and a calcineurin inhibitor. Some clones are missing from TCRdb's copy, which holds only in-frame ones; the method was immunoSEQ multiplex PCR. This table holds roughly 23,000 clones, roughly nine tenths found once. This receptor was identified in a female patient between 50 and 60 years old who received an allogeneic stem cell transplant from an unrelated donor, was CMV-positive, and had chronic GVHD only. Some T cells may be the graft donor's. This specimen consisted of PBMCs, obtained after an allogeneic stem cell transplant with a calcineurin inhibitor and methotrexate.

The CDR3 is CASSILAGGGDTQYF. In DNA, the CDR3 is TGCGCCAGCAGTATCCTAGCGGGAGGAGGAGATACGCAGTATTTT. This sequence joins TRBV4-1 and TRBJ2-3; 11 positions agree with TRBD2. V shed 6 bases and J 5 bases; nucleotides not matched to a gene: 7. This CDR3 is 15 amino acids long. Germline CDR1 MGHRA, CDR2 YSYEKL.